Below, 25 T cell receptor beta chains from the same sample are listed, as sequenced in a study of T-cell memory formation after mild COVID-19. TCRdb re-called the 5' RACE reads with MiXCR, one entry per CDR3 protein. The table shows 550,000 to 700,000 distinct CDR3 sequences, with 15% to 20% occurring only once. Input material: PBMCs or a T cell subset sorted from them (not recorded which). Receptors originate from an adult woman who had mild COVID-19 (a few samples of this study predate the infection). Cell type and time point are not known.

The chain combines TRBV12-3 or TRBV12-4 with TRBJ2-2, with 7 nucleotides matching TRBD2. This CDR3 is 14 amino acids long. J was trimmed by 2 bases and V by 8 bases; bases with no gene match: 5. As DNA, the CDR3 is TGTGCCAGCGGTGCGGGGGAAAACACCGGGGAGCTGTTTTTT. This sequence encodes CASGAGENTGELFF.

The rearrangement links TRBV10-3 to TRBJ2-3, with a weak D call TRBD1 (5 bases). Germline CDR1 ENHRY, CDR2 SYGVKD. The CDR3 totals 14 residues. V was cut by 5 bases and J by 2 bases, with 11 bases left in between. CDR3 sequence: CAISLQGVTDTQYF. CDR3 DNA: TGTGCCATCAGTCTACAAGGGGTCACAGATACGCAGTATTTT.

The chain has TRBV19 and TRBJ1-1; 7 bases fit TRBD1. There are 15 residues in the CDR3. Germline V gives CDR1 LNHDA, CDR2 SQIVND (reference sequence). V was clipped by 3 bases and J by 7 bases; unmatched bases: 11. The DNA of the CDR3 is TGTGCCAGTAGTATTATCTTTGGAGGGGGCGATGAAGCTTTCTTT. Protein product: CASSIIFGGGDEAFF. Full variable domain (outside the CDR3, taken from reference TRBV19 and TRBJ1-1): DGGITQSPKYLFRKEGQNVTLSCEQNLNHDAMYWYRQDPGQGLRLIYYSQIVNDFQKGDIAEGYSVSREKKESFPLTVTSAQKNPTAFYLCASSIIFGGGDEAFFGQGTRLTVV.

This clonotype was observed a few times. The V and J genes are TRBV5-1 and TRBJ1-3, with D perhaps TRBD1 (5 bases). Trimming took off 4 bases at V and 4 bases at J, with 9 bases between the two ends. The germline gives CDR1 SGHRS, CDR2 YFSETQ. The length of the CDR3 is 13 residues. In nucleotides, the CDR3 is TGCGCCAGCAGCGATTCAGGGGGAAACACCATATATTTT. Amino acid sequence: CASSDSGGNTIYF.

This clonotype appeared a few times. V and J are TRBV6-5 and TRBJ1-1, with D maybe TRBD1 (5 bases). The CDR3 sequence is 16 residues long. V lost 0 bases to trimming and J lost 1 base, with 12 bases between them. Per germline, CDR1 MNHEY and CDR2 SVGAGI. CDR3 nucleotide sequence: TGTGCCAGCAGTTACTCGGTTGGGGGAAGGAACACTGAAGCTTTCTTT. Residues: CASSYSVGGRNTEAFF.

This clonotype was found a few times. The chain links TRBV20-1 to TRBJ1-6; TRBD1 might be the D (6 bases). V was pared by 4 bases and J by 7 bases, with 14 bases between. This CDR3 is built from 14 residues. Germline V CDR1 and CDR2: DFQATT, SNEGSKA (reference sequence). This chain's CDR3 is CSANYRARNSPLHF. The CDR3 bases are TGCAGTGCTAATTACAGGGCCAGAAATTCACCCCTCCACTTT.

The chain has TRBV7-9 and TRBJ2-1, with 11 bases matching TRBD2. Germline lookup yields CDR1 SEHNR and CDR2 FQNEAQ (reference sequence). Trimming at V came to 2 bases and at J to 9 bases, leaving 21 bases not matched to a gene. This CDR3 comprises 20 residues. CDR3 nucleotides: TGTGCCAGCAGCTTAATCGCTTCCCTAGCGGGAGGCCCCGGGCGGGGTGAGCAGTTCTTC. Its protein is CASSLIASLAGGPGRGEQFF.

V gene TRBV9 combines with J gene TRBJ2-1; no firm D call. Germline lookup yields CDR1 SGDLS and CDR2 YYNGEE. V shed 0 bases and J shed 8 bases, with 9 bases lying between them. The CDR3 spans 13 residues. The CDR3 DNA is TGTGCCAGCAGCGTAGGTGGCGACGATGAGCAGTTCTTC. Protein sequence: CASSVGGDDEQFF.

This clonotype turned up a few times. The J gene is TRBJ2-5, the V gene TRBV20-1, with 8 bases matching TRBD1. Trimming cost V 3 bases and J 3 bases; bases outside gene matches: 6. Germline loops: CDR1 DFQATT, CDR2 SNEGSKA (reference sequence). The CDR3 is made up of 14 amino acids. CDR3 in DNA: TGCAGTGCTAGGAGGCGACAGGGGAAAGAGACCCAGTACTTC. As protein: CSARRRQGKETQYF.

This clonotype was recorded many times. This rearrangement joins TRBV20-1 to TRBJ1-6; unclear D gene. Germline CDR1 DFQATT, CDR2 SNEGSKA (reference sequence). The CDR3 is 15 residues long. Trimming took off 0 bases at V and 5 bases at J, with 11 bases between the two ends. The CDR3 nucleotides are TGCAGTGCTAGAGATCTAGGCTTGGATAATTCACCCCTCCACTTT. As protein: CSARDLGLDNSPLHF.

This chain connects TRBV27 to TRBJ2-3, with a weak D call TRBD1 (6 bases). This CDR3 is built from 14 residues. V was pared by 5 bases and J by 3 bases, with 12 bases between. CDR1 and CDR2 (germline): MNHEY, SMNVEV (reference sequence). The CDR3 nucleotides read TGTGCCAGCAGTCCGAACAGGGTAACAGATACGCAGTATTTT. Protein product: CASSPNRVTDTQYF.

This clonotype was seen a few times. J is TRBJ2-1 and V is TRBV7-9; D may be TRBD2 (5 bases). CDR1 and CDR2 from the germline V gene are SEHNR and FQNEAQ (reference sequence). This CDR3 is built from 14 residues. V lost 3 bases and J 7 bases, leaving 13 bases between the germline ends. As DNA, the CDR3 is TGTGCCAGCAGCTTCAGTGGAGGTTGGAATGAGCAGTTCTTC. Protein sequence: CASSFSGGWNEQFF.

This rearrangement joins TRBV6-6 to TRBJ2-5; 8 bases align to TRBD2. The CDR3 is made up of 14 amino acids. Unmatched junction bases numbered 12, after V lost 11 bases and J lost 4 bases. Germline V gene sequence: CDR1 MNHNY, CDR2 SVGAGI (reference sequence). The CDR3 spells CASRGAGGSETQYF. The CDR3 coding sequence is TGTGCCTCCCGGGGGGCGGGGGGATCAGAGACCCAGTACTTC.

The rearrangement uses TRBV3-1 and TRBJ1-2; the D gene is possibly TRBD1 (5 bases). Trimming left V 4 bases short and J 1 base short, with 16 bases between. CDR1 LGHDT and CDR2 YNNKEL come from the germline V gene (reference sequence). The CDR3 is 16 residues long. In DNA form, the CDR3 reads TGTGCCAGCAGCCCAATTGACGGGGGATTTAACTATGGCTACACCTTC. It specifies CASSPIDGGFNYGYTF.

The gene calls are TRBV27 and TRBJ1-1; D remains unclear. Germline V gives CDR1 MNHEY, CDR2 SMNVEV (reference sequence). Trimming left V 0 bases short and J 0 bases short, with 14 bases between. The CDR3 is 17 residues long. CDR3 sequence: CASSLSIPVDLNTEAFF. The CDR3, as DNA: TGTGCCAGCAGTTTATCGATTCCTGTCGATCTGAACACTGAAGCTTTCTTT.

The V gene is TRBV2, the J gene TRBJ1-3; no clear D. The V end was cut by 3 bases, the J end by 4 bases, with 13 bases between. Germline CDR1 SNHLY, CDR2 FYNNEI. The CDR3 loop spans 15 amino acids. Here the CDR3 reads CASSDTRGRGNTIYF. The CDR3 region has the DNA TGTGCCAGCAGTGATACACGGGGTAGAGGAAACACCATATATTTT. Combining the CDR3 with reference TRBV2 and TRBJ1-3 gives the whole variable domain EPEVTQTPSHQVTQMGQEVILRCVPISNHLYFYWYRQILGQKVEFLVSFYNNEISEKSEIFDDQFSVERPDGSNFTLKIRSTKLEDSAMYFCASSDTRGRGNTIYFGEGSWLTVV.

This chain links TRBV24-1 with TRBJ2-3; D is ambiguous. The CDR3 runs 16 residues. V was pared by 4 bases and J by 8 bases, with 21 bases between. Looked up from germline, CDR1 is KGHDR and CDR2 is SFDVKD. The CDR3 DNA reads as TGTGCCACCAGTGACCCCCGCGCAGCTAGTTATCCTACGCAGTATTTT. Translation: CATSDPRAASYPTQYF.

This clonotype came up a few times. The chain uses TRBV12-3 or TRBV12-4 and TRBJ2-7, with 8 bases aligning to TRBD2. The CDR3 length is 14 residues. Trimming at V came to 3 bases and at J to 7 bases, leaving 8 bases not matched to a gene. The CDR3 sequence: CASSFGLASGEQYF. CDR3 coding DNA: TGTGCCAGCAGTTTTGGACTAGCATCGGGGGAGCAGTACTTC.

The rearrangement links TRBV6-6 to TRBJ2-3, with TRBD2 matching over 10 bases. Trimming removed 1 base from V and 6 bases from J; junction bases left unmatched: 4. The germline V gene encodes CDR1 MNHNY and CDR2 SVGAGI (reference sequence). The CDR3 runs to 15 residues. The CDR3 here is CASSYWASGSDTQYF. The CDR3 DNA sequence: TGTGCCAGCAGTTACTGGGCTAGCGGGAGTGATACGCAGTATTTT.

This clonotype turned up a few times. The V and J genes are TRBV5-1 and TRBJ1-3; tentatively, D is TRBD1 (5 bases). The V gene lost 0 bases and the J gene lost 0 bases, with 10 bases spanning the gap. The length of the CDR3 is 16 residues. The germline gives CDR1 SGHRS, CDR2 YFSETQ. In nucleotides, the CDR3 is TGCGCCAGCAGCTTGGTTCAGGGTCGCTCTGGAAACACCATATATTTT. Translated: CASSLVQGRSGNTIYF.

This clonotype was observed a handful of times. This chain uses TRBV20-1 with TRBJ1-2; D is uncertain. The V gene's germline CDR1 is DFQATT and CDR2 SNEGSKA (reference sequence). The V end lost 5 bases, the J end lost 2 bases, and 12 bases lay between the germline ends. The CDR3 sequence is 13 residues long. The CDR3 here is CSAPRTANYGYTF. For the CDR3, the DNA is TGCAGTGCTCCCAGGACGGCGAACTATGGCTACACCTTC.

V and J are TRBV6-6 and TRBJ2-7; unclear D gene. CDR1 is MNHNY and CDR2 is SVGAGI in the germline V gene (reference sequence). The CDR3 consists of 14 residues. V shed 2 bases and J shed 3 bases, with 11 bases lying between them. CDR3 loop: CASSYERSLYEQYF. CDR3 nucleotide sequence: TGTGCCAGCAGTTACGAAAGGAGCCTCTACGAGCAGTACTTC.

The chain links TRBV3-1 to TRBJ2-3, with D unclear. V shed 4 bases and J shed 2 bases, with 13 bases lying between them. Germline assignment: CDR1 LGHDT and CDR2 YNNKEL (reference sequence). The CDR3 length is 15 residues. The DNA of the CDR3 is TGTGCCAGCAGCCCTTGGAGAGTCATCACAGATACGCAGTATTTT. It specifies CASSPWRVITDTQYF.

The chain links TRBV2 to TRBJ1-6; D is undetermined. The germline V and J ends were trimmed by 7 bases and 0 bases, with 13 bases remaining between them. Per germline, CDR1 SNHLY and CDR2 FYNNEI. This CDR3 region has 16 residues. The chain's CDR3 is CASTGYRFSYNSPLHF. The CDR3 DNA reads as TGTGCCAGCACTGGGTACCGTTTCTCCTATAATTCACCCCTCCACTTT.

The V gene is TRBV12-3 or TRBV12-4, the J gene TRBJ2-1, with D uncertain. The V end lost 5 bases, the J end lost 4 bases, and 24 bases lay between the germline ends. The CDR3 spans 18 residues. The CDR3 loop reads CASSTLEPTGPSYNEQFF. CDR3 nucleotides: TGTGCCAGCAGTACCCTCGAACCGACTGGCCCAAGTTACAATGAGCAGTTCTTC.